The next 13 T cell receptor beta chains were all read from a single sample in a study of blood T cell repertoires in COVID-19. Here immunoSEQ multiplex PCR was the method, and the copy in TCRdb shows in-frame clones only, minus some. The table records 88,000 or so clones, approximately 86% of them present only once. The sequenced material came from peripheral blood. All receptors come from a man in his sixties with acute or convalescent COVID-19.

This rearrangement joins TRBV19 to TRBJ2-3; D possibly corresponds to TRBD1 (7 bases). Germline V gene lookup returns CDR1 LNHDA and CDR2 SQIVND (reference sequence). The V and J ends lost 6 bases and 2 bases respectively, with 18 bases between them. The CDR3 runs to 16 residues. CDR3 nucleotide sequence: TGTGCCAGTAGGACCAGGGGGGCCAGTAACACAGATACGCAGTATTTT. It is translated as CASRTRGASNTDTQYF.

The chain joins TRBV11-3 to TRBJ2-2; 10 bases fit TRBD2. The CDR3 is 15 residues long. The germline CDR1 and CDR2 sequences are SGHNT and YENEEA. V trimming: 5 bases; J trimming: 1 base; junction bases outside the gene matches: 1. CDR3 coding DNA: TGTGCCAGCAGCACTAGCGGGAAGAACACCGGGGAGCTGTTTTTT. Translation gives CASSTSGKNTGELFF.

J is TRBJ2-5 and V is TRBV11-3; 8 nucleotides align to TRBD2. This CDR3 comprises 15 residues. V dropped 0 bases and J dropped 2; count of bases not matched to a gene: 2. The germline V gene encodes CDR1 SGHNT and CDR2 YENEEA. CDR3 sequence: CASSLDGTSQETQYF. The CDR3 bases are TGTGCCAGCAGCTTAGATGGGACTAGTCAAGAGACCCAGTACTTC.

The CDR3 reads CASSPETAFNYGYTF. DNA of the CDR3: TGTGCCAGCTCACCCGAGACAGCCTTTAACTATGGCTACACCTTC. This chain links TRBV18 with TRBJ1-2, with D tentatively TRBD1 (5 bases). Germline V gene data show CDR1 as KGHSH and CDR2 as LQKENI. Trimming left V 3 bases short and J 1 base short, with 12 bases between. The CDR3 covers 15 residues.

V gene TRBV4-3 combines with J gene TRBJ2-1; D gene ambiguous. V was shortened by 0 bases and J by 15 bases, with 18 bases between the two germline ends. The CDR3 extends over 14 amino acids. CDR1 and CDR2 from the germline V gene are LGHNA and YSLEER. The DNA for the CDR3 is TGCGCCAGCAGCCAAGATATGAACTCCCCGCTATGGTTCTTC. Amino acid sequence: CASSQDMNSPLWFF.

The V and J genes are TRBV13 and TRBJ2-3, with D maybe TRBD2 (5 bases). Trimming took off 5 bases at V and 6 bases at J, with 9 bases between the two ends. Germline CDR1 is PRHDT and CDR2 is FYEKMQ (reference sequence). CDR3 length: 12 residues. The CDR3 is CASSQRRDTQYF. The CDR3 nucleotides are TGTGCCAGCAGCCAGCGGAGGGATACGCAGTATTTT.

This clone occurred once. This chain joins TRBV27 and TRBJ1-2; 8 bases align to TRBD1. Germline assignment: CDR1 MNHEY and CDR2 SMNVEV (reference sequence). V dropped 6 bases and J dropped 3; count of bases not matched to a gene: 6. This CDR3 spans 14 amino acids. The CDR3 DNA reads TGTGCCAGCAGGGGCCACAGGGGGGACTATGGCTACACCTTC. It codes for CASRGHRGDYGYTF.

There are a few counts of this clone. V gene TRBV11-2 combines with J gene TRBJ1-2; D unresolved. The germline CDR1 and CDR2 sequences are SGHAT and FQNNGV. The CDR3 covers 15 residues. Trimming left V 3 bases short and J 2 bases short, with 13 bases between. CDR3 amino acids: CASSLVPRWNYGYTF. The CDR3 region has the DNA TGTGCCAGCAGCTTGGTCCCGCGGTGGAACTATGGCTACACCTTC.

The V and J genes are TRBV12-3 or TRBV12-4 and TRBJ2-1, with D tentatively TRBD2 (6 bases). The CDR3 has 13 residues. V lost 7 bases to trimming and J lost 5 bases, with 12 bases between them. As DNA, the CDR3 is TGTGCCAGCAAACGGGACTTAAACAATGAGCAGTTCTTC. Translated: CASKRDLNNEQFF.

This clone was picked up one time. The V and J genes are TRBV5-6 and TRBJ2-7; 9 nucleotides align to TRBD1. This CDR3 has 14 residues. The V gene end was trimmed by 4 bases and the J gene end by 4 bases; junction bases not matched to a gene: 6. Germline values: CDR1 SGHDT, CDR2 YYEEEE. In nucleotides, the CDR3 is TGTGCCAGCAGCGGGACAGGGTCAAATTACGAGCAGTACTTC. As protein: CASSGTGSNYEQYF.

The chain recombines TRBV9 with TRBJ2-1; 15 positions match TRBD2. The CDR3 length is 18 residues. Germline CDR1 and CDR2: SGDLS and YYNGEE. V lost 0 bases, J lost 8 bases, and 9 bases stayed unmatched. CDR3 nucleotide sequence: TGTGCCAGCAGCGTAGGGACTAGCGGGAGGGCCTGGGTGGATGAGCAGTTCTTC. Translated: CASSVGTSGRAWVDEQFF.

The chain recombines TRBV29-1 with TRBJ2-7, with a possible D match to TRBD1 (5 bases). Germline V gene sequence: CDR1 SQVTM, CDR2 ANQGSEA. The CDR3 is 13 residues long. CDR3 protein: CSHFWAGYHEQYF. CDR3 DNA: TGCAGTCACTTTTGGGCAGGGTACCACGAGCAGTACTTC.

The V and J genes are TRBV9 and TRBJ1-3; 10 bases match TRBD1. V lost 1 base, J lost 0 bases, and 1 base stayed unmatched. This CDR3 has 16 amino acids. The V gene's germline CDR1 is SGDLS and CDR2 YYNGEE. This chain's CDR3 is CASSVRTGGSGNTIYF. The CDR3 coding sequence is TGTGCCAGCAGCGTACGGACAGGGGGCTCTGGAAACACCATATATTTT.